These 16 T cell receptor beta chains share one sample of origin, sequenced in a study of long-term antiretroviral therapy in people with HIV. Survey-level immunoSEQ v3.0 assays were run. Some clones are missing from TCRdb's copy, which holds only in-frame ones; the method was immunoSEQ multiplex PCR. The sample holds approximately 21,000 clones; about 80% are singletons and the top ten take 4.3%. This specimen was unsorted PBMCs, taken less than 6 years after starting antiretroviral therapy. The receptors were gathered from a man younger than 45 with HIV.

V is TRBV6-1 and J is TRBJ1-5; D is unclear. The CDR3 spans 14 residues. Germline-derived CDR1 and CDR2 are MNHNS and SASEGT. The germline V and J ends were trimmed by 4 bases and 0 bases, with 7 bases remaining between them. The CDR3 loop is CASSGDYSNQPQHF. Here the CDR3 DNA reads TGTGCCAGCAGTGGAGATTATAGCAATCAGCCCCAGCATTTT.

This chain links TRBV5-1 with TRBJ1-2; D is ambiguous. The CDR3 consists of 12 residues. V lost 7 bases, J lost 2 bases, and 9 bases lay in between. Germline CDR1 reads SGHRS; CDR2 reads YFSETQ. CDR3 nucleotide sequence: TGCGCCAGCTATGACGGCAACTATGGCTACACCTTC. It yields the protein CASYDGNYGYTF. The full variable domain, completed using reference TRBV5-1 and TRBJ1-2, is KAGVTQTPRYLIKTRGQQVTLSCSPISGHRSVSWYQQTPGQGLQFLFEYFSETQRNKGNFPGRFSGRQFSNSRSEMNVSTLELGDSALYLCASYDGNYGYTFGSGTRLTVV.

The chain recombines TRBV6-5 with TRBJ2-2, with no clear D. The CDR3 runs to 13 residues. V was trimmed by 8 bases and J by 1 base, leaving 8 bases between them. CDR1 is MNHEY and CDR2 is SVGAGI in the germline V gene. CDR3 sequence (DNA): TGTGCCAGCTTTAGGTGGAACACCGGGGAGCTGTTTTTT. It specifies CASFRWNTGELFF.

The chain uses TRBV12-5 and TRBJ2-3; 8 bases fit TRBD1. J lost 2 bases, V lost 6 bases, and 4 bases had no gene match. CDR1 is LGHNT and CDR2 is FRNRAP in the germline V gene. There are 14 residues in the CDR3. In DNA, the CDR3 is TGTGCTAGTGGGACAGGGGACCACACAGATACGCAGTATTTT. Protein: CASGTGDHTDTQYF.

The chain links TRBV7-2 to TRBJ2-1; a possible D gene is TRBD2 (6 bases). Trimming pared 5 bases from V and 3 bases from J, leaving 14 bases between. Germline CDR1 reads SGHTA; CDR2 reads FQGNSA. The CDR3 is 15 residues long. The CDR3 DNA sequence: TGTGCCAGCAGCGACCGACTAGGCGGCTACAATGAGCAGTTCTTC. This encodes CASSDRLGGYNEQFF.

V and J are TRBV7-2 and TRBJ2-7, with 12 bases identical to TRBD2. Trimming at V came to 5 bases and at J to 3 bases, leaving 5 bases not matched to a gene. The CDR3 is made up of 15 amino acids. Germline assignment: CDR1 SGHTA and CDR2 FQGNSA. The CDR3 protein is CASSELAGGVYEQYF. In DNA, the CDR3 is TGTGCCAGCAGCGAACTAGCGGGGGGCGTCTACGAGCAGTACTTC.

This rearrangement joins TRBV7-9 to TRBJ2-7; TRBD1 matches at 8 bases. V was pared by 1 base and J by 5 bases, with 7 bases of the junction left unmatched. The CDR3 spans 15 residues. Germline V gene sequence: CDR1 SEHNR, CDR2 FQNEAQ (reference sequence). The CDR3 protein is CASSLGDRTIHEQYF. The CDR3 coding sequence is TGTGCCAGCAGCTTAGGGGACAGGACTATCCACGAGCAGTACTTC.

The CDR3 reads CASSFDTSGSSHEQYF. In DNA, the CDR3 is TGTGCCAGCAGCTTTGATACTAGCGGGAGTTCCCACGAGCAGTACTTC. This sequence joins TRBV7-2 and TRBJ2-7; 11 bases fit TRBD2. Trimming at V came to 3 bases and at J to 5 bases, leaving 9 bases not matched to a gene. CDR1 and CDR2 (germline): SGHTA, FQGNSA. The CDR3 is made up of 16 amino acids. The variable domain in full, completed from reference TRBV7-2 and TRBJ2-7, reads GAGVSQSPSNKVTEKGKDVELRCDPISGHTALYWYRQSLGQGLEFLIYFQGNSAPDKSGLPSDRFSAERTGGSVSTLTIQRTQQEDSAVYLCASSFDTSGSSHEQYFGPGTRLTVT.

This clone showed up just once. The genes are TRBV27 and TRBJ1-2; perhaps TRBD1 as D (6 bases). This CDR3 is 16 amino acids long. Trimming took 1 base from V and 7 from J, leaving 19 bases between them. Germline CDR1 MNHEY, CDR2 SMNVEV (reference sequence). The CDR3 reads CASSLYGLSGGSGYTF. The CDR3 coding sequence is TGTGCCAGCAGTTTATACGGTTTGTCGGGGGGCTCTGGCTACACCTTC.

Written as DNA, the CDR3 is TGTGCCAGCAGCCACAATTTTCGGAGGGACGAGGGGGAGCCCCAGCATTTT. Encoded protein: CASSHNFRRDEGEPQHF. This rearrangement joins TRBV4-2 to TRBJ1-5, with a weak D call TRBD1 (6 bases). Germline CDR1 LGHNA, CDR2 YNFKEQ. The CDR3 covers 17 residues. Trimming took 3 bases from V and 8 from J, leaving 23 bases between them.

This clone was counted a few times. The rearrangement uses TRBV4-2 and TRBJ2-7, with 7 positions matching TRBD2. Trimming cost V 6 bases and J 3 bases; bases outside gene matches: 8. CDR1 is LGHNA, CDR2 YNFKEQ, per germline. There are 14 residues in the CDR3. The CDR3 loop reads CASSHGASGYEQYF. Here the CDR3 DNA reads TGTGCCAGCAGTCATGGGGCTAGCGGCTACGAGCAGTACTTC.

CDR3 in amino acids: CASSQPRDPNTEAFF. The CDR3 DNA reads as TGTGCCAGCAGTCAACCCCGGGACCCGAACACTGAAGCTTTCTTT. This chain joins TRBV27 and TRBJ1-1; D is possibly TRBD1 (5 bases). This CDR3 is 15 amino acids long. The ends were cut back, 5 bases at V and 1 base at J, with 14 bases in the middle. Germline V lookup: CDR1 MNHEY, CDR2 SMNVEV (reference sequence).

The chain carries TRBV28 and TRBJ1-3, with D unresolved. Per germline, CDR1 MDHEN and CDR2 SYDVKM. Trimming shortened V by 6 bases and J by 0 bases, and 6 bases separated the two germline ends. The CDR3 has 13 residues. The CDR3 is CASRGPSGNTIYF. Here the CDR3 DNA reads TGTGCCAGCAGGGGCCCCTCTGGAAACACCATATATTTT.

The chain carries TRBV9 and TRBJ2-3; 12 nucleotides agree with TRBD2. The CDR3 extends over 17 amino acids. The germline V gene encodes CDR1 SGDLS and CDR2 YYNGEE. The ends lost 0 bases at V and 4 bases at J; junction bases unmatched: 6. CDR3 nucleotide sequence: TGTGCCAGCAGCGTAGATCTGACTAGCGGGAGCTCAGATACGCAGTATTTT. This translates into CASSVDLTSGSSDTQYF.

The chain is built from TRBV7-8 and TRBJ2-7; 7 nucleotides align to TRBD1. Trimming at V came to 5 bases and at J to 7 bases, leaving 8 bases not matched to a gene. CDR1 and CDR2 from the germline V gene are SGHVS and FQNEAQ. The CDR3 runs 13 residues. The CDR3 here is CASSIDREREQYF. DNA for the CDR3: TGTGCCAGCAGCATCGACAGGGAGCGGGAGCAGTACTTC.

The rearrangement links TRBV5-4 to TRBJ1-1; no clear D gene. V gave up 2 bases and J gave up 1 base, with 6 bases separating them. This CDR3 contains 13 residues. Germline loops: CDR1 SGHNT, CDR2 YYREEE (reference sequence). CDR3 sequence: CASSFLQNTEAFF. CDR3 in DNA: TGTGCCAGCAGCTTCTTGCAGAACACTGAAGCTTTCTTT. Full variable domain (missing parts from reference TRBV5-4 and TRBJ1-1): ETGVTQSPTHLIKTRGQQVTLRCSSQSGHNTVSWYQQALGQGPQFIFQYYREEENGRGNFPPRFSGLQFPNYSSELNVNALELDDSALYLCASSFLQNTEAFFGQGTRLTVV.